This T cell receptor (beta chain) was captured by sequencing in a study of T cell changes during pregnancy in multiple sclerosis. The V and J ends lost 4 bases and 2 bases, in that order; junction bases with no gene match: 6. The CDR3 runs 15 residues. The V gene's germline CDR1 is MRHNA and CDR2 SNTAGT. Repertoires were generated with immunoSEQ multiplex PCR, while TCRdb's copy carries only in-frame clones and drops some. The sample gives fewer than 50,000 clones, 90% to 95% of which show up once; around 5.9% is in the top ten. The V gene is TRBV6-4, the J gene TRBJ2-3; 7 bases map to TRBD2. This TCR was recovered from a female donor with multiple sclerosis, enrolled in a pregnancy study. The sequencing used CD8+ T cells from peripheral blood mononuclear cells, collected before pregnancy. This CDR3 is CASSVRAGDTDTQYF. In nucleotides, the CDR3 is TGTGCCAGCAGTGTGAGGGCGGGGGACACAGATACGCAGTATTTT.